The 31 T cell receptor beta chains reported below all come from one sample, sequenced in a study of Graves' ophthalmopathy and Graves' hyperthyroidism. Amplification from RNA transcripts yielded the TCR beta CDR3 regions. RT-PCR in the first round used HTBI primers; a second-round multiplex PCR followed. TCRdb called the multiplex PCR reads again in MiXCR, with one record for every CDR3 protein. Of over 200,000 distinct CDR3 sequences listed, around 28% are singletons. The sequenced material came from peripheral blood. The receptor set was obtained from a man aged 45-65 years with Graves' ophthalmopathy.

This clonotype occurred many times. The CDR3 protein is CASSVGDRFSPLHF. CDR3 bases: TGTGCCAGCAGCGTAGGGGACAGGTTTTCACCCCTCCACTTT. The chain employs TRBV9 and TRBJ1-6, with 8 bases fitting TRBD1. Germline lookup yields CDR1 SGDLS and CDR2 YYNGEE. J gave up 9 bases and V 0 bases, and 2 bases lay outside the gene matches. The CDR3 is 14 amino acids. Full variable domain (outside the CDR3, taken from reference TRBV9 and TRBJ1-6): DSGVTQTPKHLITATGQRVTLRCSPRSGDLSVYWYQQSLDQGLQFLIQYYNGEERAKGNILERFSAQQFPDLHSELNLSSLELGDSALYFCASSVGDRFSPLHFGNGTRLTVT.

This clonotype was recorded at least ten times. V and J are TRBV18 and TRBJ1-1; D is unresolved. The germline gives CDR1 KGHSH, CDR2 LQKENI. The ends were cut back, 0 bases at V and 0 bases at J, with 8 bases in the middle. This CDR3 comprises 15 residues. The CDR3, as DNA: TGTGCCAGCTCACCACCTAAGGGAATGAACACTGAAGCTTTCTTT. Its protein is CASSPPKGMNTEAFF. The full variable domain, its missing parts supplied by reference TRBV18 and TRBJ1-1, is NAGVMQNPRHLVRRRGQEARLRCSPMKGHSHVYWYRQLPEEGLKFMVYLQKENIIDESGMPKERFSAEFPKEGPSILRIQQVVRGDSAAYFCASSPPKGMNTEAFFGQGTRLTVV.

In this sample, this clonotype turned up many times. This chain links TRBV6-2 or TRBV6-3 with TRBJ2-6; D might be TRBD1 or TRBD2, each matching 7 bases. Trimming stripped 2 bases from V and 0 bases from J, with 17 bases between. Germline V gene sequence: CDR1 MNHEY, CDR2 SVGEGT. CDR3 length equals 19 residues. CDR3 protein: CASSYRDSGVSSGANVLTF. The CDR3 bases are TGTGCCAGCAGTTACCGGGACAGCGGGGTTAGCTCTGGGGCCAACGTCCTGACTTTC.

The rearrangement links TRBV19 to TRBJ2-7; TRBD2 matches 8 bases. This CDR3 has 14 residues. Germline CDR1 LNHDA, CDR2 SQIVND (reference sequence). The trim removed 3 bases at V and 5 bases at J, leaving 6 bases unmatched. CDR3 DNA sequence: TGTGCCAGTAGTATGGGGCGGGAGGCCGACGAGCAGTACTTC. This translates into CASSMGREADEQYF.

There are many counts of this clonotype. V usage is TRBV30 and J usage is TRBJ2-5; D gene unclear. Germline V CDR1 and CDR2: GTSNPN, SVGIG (reference sequence). The V and J ends lost 1 base and 5 bases respectively, with 14 bases between them. The CDR3 consists of 14 residues. CDR3 nucleotides: TGTGCCTGGAGTGAAGGGTCCCTTTCTGAGACCCAGTACTTC. This gives the protein CAWSEGSLSETQYF.

This chain links TRBV28 with TRBJ2-7; 12 bases agree with TRBD2. This CDR3 is built from 17 residues. Germline CDR1 reads MDHEN; CDR2 reads SYDVKM. J gave up 2 bases and V 7 bases, and 12 bases lay outside the gene matches. The CDR3 here is CASTPSQTSGGPYEQYF. The CDR3 bases are TGTGCCAGCACCCCATCCCAGACTAGCGGGGGCCCCTACGAGCAGTACTTC. Full variable domain (outside the CDR3, taken from reference TRBV28 and TRBJ2-7): DVKVTQSSRYLVKRTGEKVFLECVQDMDHENMFWYRQDPGLGLRLIYFSYDVKMKEKGDIPEGYSVSREKKERFSLILESASTNQTSMYLCASTPSQTSGGPYEQYFGPGTRLTVT.

This clonotype came up many times. This sequence joins TRBV7-9 and TRBJ2-7; the match to TRBD2 covers 8 bases. V lost 1 base to trimming and J lost 5 bases; unmatched junction nucleotides: 13. Germline V gene lookup returns CDR1 SEHNR and CDR2 FQNEAQ (reference sequence). The CDR3 runs to 17 residues. The CDR3 loop reads CASSLVGDQRESDEQYF. In nucleotides, the CDR3 is TGTGCCAGCAGCTTAGTGGGGGATCAGCGGGAGAGCGACGAGCAGTACTTC.

This clonotype has at least ten counts. The chain couples TRBV10-3 to TRBJ1-1; D not certain. Trimming took 3 bases from V and 2 from J, leaving 13 bases between them. CDR1 and CDR2 (germline): ENHRY, SYGVKD. The CDR3 length is 15 residues. CDR3 DNA sequence: TGTGCCATCAGTGATCCCGGACGGAGAAACACTGAAGCTTTCTTT. Encoded protein: CAISDPGRRNTEAFF.

This clonotype came up many times. This chain uses TRBV30 with TRBJ1-2; possible D gene TRBD1, 6 bases. This CDR3 has 13 amino acids. The V end was cut by 1 base, the J end by 0 bases, with 6 bases between. Germline V lookup: CDR1 GTSNPN, CDR2 SVGIG (reference sequence). In nucleotides, the CDR3 is TGTGCCTGGAGTGGGACAGCTAACTATGGCTACACCTTC. This gives the protein CAWSGTANYGYTF.

The chain has TRBV10-2 and TRBJ2-1; 10 bases map to TRBD2. Germline V lookup: CDR1 WSHSY, CDR2 SAAADI. V lost 8 bases and J lost 9; bases outside the gene matches: 16. The CDR3 consists of 16 residues. The CDR3 here is CASRPGGVAGGGEQFF. The CDR3 DNA follows: TGCGCCAGCCGACCTGGAGGGGTAGCGGGAGGAGGTGAGCAGTTCTTC.

This clonotype was detected a few times. CDR3 residues: CASTLGRAVGGYTF. Written as DNA, the CDR3 is TGTGCCAGCACTTTGGGACGGGCAGTAGGAGGCTACACCTTC. V and J are TRBV12-3 or TRBV12-4 and TRBJ1-2, with a tentative D call TRBD1 (5 bases). V lost 7 bases and J lost 8, with 20 bases in between. The length of the CDR3 is 14 residues.

The rearrangement joins TRBV29-1 to TRBJ2-2; D may correspond to TRBD1 or TRBD2 (7 bases each). CDR3 length: 15 amino acids. V lost 3 bases to trimming and J lost 4 bases, with 15 bases between them. Germline V gives CDR1 SQVTM, CDR2 ANQGSEA. The CDR3 DNA reads TGCAGCGTTGAGGGGGGGACAGTGGGCACCGGGGAGCTGTTTTTT. It encodes CSVEGGTVGTGELFF.

This clonotype has only one observation. The genes are TRBV6-2 or TRBV6-3 and TRBJ2-5; 8 positions match TRBD2. Germline CDR1 reads MNHEY; CDR2 reads SVGEGT. V lost 3 bases, J lost 5 bases, and 14 bases stayed unmatched. The CDR3 length is 17 residues. CDR3 in DNA: TGTGCCAGCAGTTATAGTCTAGCGGGTCACTACCGGGAGACCCAGTACTTC. It codes for CASSYSLAGHYRETQYF.

This chain's CDR3 is CASGTLGGAGETQYF. In DNA form, the CDR3 reads TGTGCCAGCGGTACCCTAGGGGGGGCGGGAGAGACCCAGTACTTC. The chain has TRBV28 and TRBJ2-5; tentative D call: TRBD2 (7 bases). Trimming pared 8 bases from V and 4 bases from J, leaving 20 bases between. The CDR3 has 15 amino acids. Germline V lookup: CDR1 MDHEN, CDR2 SYDVKM. Drawing the rest from reference TRBV28 and TRBJ2-5, the complete variable domain is DVKVTQSSRYLVKRTGEKVFLECVQDMDHENMFWYRQDPGLGLRLIYFSYDVKMKEKGDIPEGYSVSREKKERFSLILESASTNQTSMYLCASGTLGGAGETQYFGPGTRLLVL.

The chain combines TRBV29-1 with TRBJ2-2; 11 nucleotides line up with TRBD1. The ends lost 7 bases at V and 4 bases at J; junction bases unmatched: 8. The CDR3 runs 15 residues. The germline V gene encodes CDR1 SQVTM and CDR2 ANQGSEA. The CDR3 DNA reads as TGCAGCGCTTGCCTGGGGACAGGGGGCACCGGGGAGCTGTTTTTT. Translated: CSACLGTGGTGELFF.

This clonotype was seen many times. This chain uses TRBV19 with TRBJ1-5; 8 bases line up with TRBD1. The trim removed 7 bases at V and 3 bases at J, leaving 8 bases unmatched. In germline, CDR1 is LNHDA, CDR2 SQIVND (reference sequence). CDR3 length equals 15 residues. The CDR3 region is CASTQQGAFNQPQHF. The CDR3 bases are TGTGCCAGTACCCAGCAGGGGGCGTTCAATCAGCCCCAGCATTTT.

This clonotype was observed a single time. The rearrangement joins TRBV20-1 to TRBJ2-7; 9 nucleotides match TRBD2. CDR3 length: 15 amino acids. J lost 3 bases, V lost 3 bases, and 9 bases had no gene match. The V gene's germline CDR1 is DFQATT and CDR2 SNEGSKA (reference sequence). CDR3 region: CSASKISGSFYEQYF. DNA for the CDR3: TGCAGTGCTAGTAAAATTAGCGGGAGTTTCTACGAGCAGTACTTC.

The table lists this clonotype with many counts. At one boundary the junction diverges from the germline segment, which might be a read error. This chain connects TRBV6-2 or TRBV6-3 to TRBJ2-2; tentative D call: TRBD2 (6 bases). Per the germline V gene, CDR1 is MNHEY and CDR2 is SVGEGT. This CDR3 has 15 residues. CDR3 nucleotide sequence: TGTGCCAGCTGTTACTCCGGGAGTGAAGCCGGGGAGCTGTTTTTT. Protein product: CASCYSGSEAGELFF.

This clonotype was recorded at least ten times. The chain joins TRBV20-1 to TRBJ1-2; D is uncertain. The CDR3 contains 13 residues. Germline CDR1 and CDR2: DFQATT and SNEGSKA (reference sequence). V lost 6 bases to trimming and J lost 8 bases, with 19 bases between them. Written as DNA, the CDR3 is TGCAGTGCCCCGCCGGCAGGCTACGGCGGCTACACCTTC. It encodes CSAPPAGYGGYTF.

This clonotype was recorded many times. The rearrangement joins TRBV10-3 to TRBJ2-7; TRBD2 might be the D (5 bases). CDR1 is ENHRY, CDR2 SYGVKD, per germline. Trimming removed 4 bases at V and 5 bases at J, with 18 bases between. There are 15 residues in the CDR3. CDR3 DNA: TGTGCCATCAGTGGGTCTTCCGAGGGAGTTCACGAGCAGTACTTC. Translated: CAISGSSEGVHEQYF.

Many counts were recorded for this clonotype. The chain links TRBV6-5 to TRBJ1-2; 7 nucleotides match TRBD1. The germline CDR1 and CDR2 sequences are MNHEY and SVGAGI. The CDR3 consists of 15 residues. With V trimmed by 2 bases and J by 4 bases, 7 bases remained unmatched. The CDR3 here is CASSYPAGGFYGYTF. DNA of the CDR3: TGTGCCAGCAGTTACCCGGCAGGGGGTTTCTATGGCTACACCTTC.

The V gene is TRBV28, the J gene TRBJ2-7; unclear D gene. The CDR3 runs to 13 residues. Germline CDR1 MDHEN, CDR2 SYDVKM. V gave up 2 bases and J gave up 6 bases, with 11 bases separating them. CDR3 protein: CASSLTPGGEQYF. DNA of the CDR3: TGTGCCAGCAGTTTAACCCCAGGCGGCGAGCAGTACTTC.

The genes are TRBV24-1 and TRBJ1-5; tentatively, D is TRBD1 (5 bases). V was shortened by 9 bases and J by 0 bases, with 14 bases between the two germline ends. CDR3 length: 15 amino acids. The germline CDR1 and CDR2 sequences are KGHDR and SFDVKD. The CDR3 nucleotides are TGTGCCACCGGCCAGGGCGGGGATAGCAATCAGCCCCAGCATTTT. Its protein is CATGQGGDSNQPQHF.

At least ten counts were recorded for this clonotype. The V call is TRBV12-3 or TRBV12-4, the J call TRBJ1-1; no clear D. The CDR3 runs 10 residues. Trimming took off 3 bases at V and 8 bases at J, with 4 bases between the two ends. The CDR3 DNA reads as TGTGCCAGCAGTTTGTCAGAAGCTTTCTTT. It yields the protein CASSLSEAFF.

Many counts were recorded for this clonotype. V usage is TRBV10-3 and J usage is TRBJ2-7; D possibly corresponds to TRBD2 (6 bases). The germline V and J ends were trimmed by 3 bases and 6 bases, with 12 bases remaining between them. The CDR3 has 13 residues. Germline V lookup: CDR1 ENHRY, CDR2 SYGVKD. CDR3 DNA sequence: TGTGCCATCAGTGAAGTTCAGGGAGGCGAGCAGTACTTC. It translates to CAISEVQGGEQYF.

This clonotype was counted at least ten times. CDR3: CASSEAGDRRGFKNIQYF. The CDR3 nucleotides read TGTGCCAGCAGTGAAGCGGGGGACAGAAGGGGGTTTAAAAACATTCAGTACTTC. The V and J genes are TRBV6-1 and TRBJ2-4, with 7 bases that match TRBD1. Losses at the gene ends were 0 bases for V and 4 bases for J; bases not matched to a gene: 12. This CDR3 is 18 amino acids long. Germline V CDR1 and CDR2: MNHNS, SASEGT.

This clonotype was recorded many times. This sequence joins TRBV24-1 and TRBJ2-7; 9 bases fit TRBD2. V trimming: 6 bases; J trimming: 0 bases; junction bases outside the gene matches: 8. Germline V gene data show CDR1 as KGHDR and CDR2 as SFDVKD. This CDR3 region has 16 residues. Here the CDR3 reads CATSSTNSGSSYEQYF. CDR3 bases: TGTGCCACCAGTTCGACCAATAGCGGGAGCTCCTACGAGCAGTACTTC.

This clonotype was recorded at least ten times. The chain links TRBV28 to TRBJ2-7; D may match TRBD1 or TRBD2 (7 bases each). Germline V gene data show CDR1 as MDHEN and CDR2 as SYDVKM. With 6 bases removed from V and 4 bases from J, the gap between germline ends came to 22 bases. The CDR3 spans 16 residues. The CDR3 sequence: CASRGGVGTAKYEQYF. CDR3 nucleotide sequence: TGTGCCAGCAGGGGAGGGGTTGGGACAGCAAAATACGAGCAGTACTTC.

This clonotype was seen ten or more times. The chain couples TRBV20-1 to TRBJ2-5; the D is unclear. There are 16 residues in the CDR3. Trimming shortened V by 0 bases and J by 8 bases, and 22 bases separated the two germline ends. Germline CDR1 is DFQATT and CDR2 is SNEGSKA (reference sequence). Here the CDR3 DNA reads TGCAGTGCTAGAGATCGGGTGTTCGACCTCCCAGGAACCCAGTACTTC. This sequence encodes CSARDRVFDLPGTQYF.

In its sample, this clonotype was seen many times. V gene TRBV12-3 or TRBV12-4 combines with J gene TRBJ2-5, with D perhaps TRBD2 (5 bases). V was trimmed by 2 bases and J by 5 bases, leaving 12 bases between them. The CDR3 is 14 residues long. DNA for the CDR3: TGTGCCAGCAGTTTAAGTGGGAGAGGCGAGACCCAGTACTTC. It codes for CASSLSGRGETQYF.

This clonotype was seen at least ten times. V gene TRBV2 combines with J gene TRBJ2-5, with D hard to call. The CDR3 has 14 amino acids. Germline loops: CDR1 SNHLY, CDR2 FYNNEI. V shed 6 bases and J shed 5 bases, with 16 bases lying between them. The CDR3 loop is CASRASGYWETQYF. In DNA, the CDR3 is TGTGCCAGCAGAGCATCAGGTTACTGGGAGACCCAGTACTTC.